The entry that follows covers one TCR beta chain sequence. The CDR3 totals 16 residues. Germline loops: CDR1 MGHDK, CDR2 SYGVNS. Trimming at V came to 4 bases and at J to 2 bases, leaving 3 bases not matched to a gene. The data derive from a study of shared clonotypes between healthy human individuals. The method was immunoSEQ multiplex PCR; TCRdb's version includes in-frame clones alone and lacks a portion of them. Of 1.4 million to 1.5 million clones listed, roughly 96% are singletons. Sequences were obtained from naive CD4+ T cells sorted from blood. Documented subset: CD45RA+ positively selected. The clonotype was recovered from a man aged 25-45 years in good health. The rearrangement links TRBV25-1 to TRBJ2-1; 12 bases agree with TRBD2. The CDR3 sequence is CASSGLAGVTYNEQFF. The CDR3 DNA reads TGTGCCAGCAGTGGACTAGCGGGAGTCACCTACAATGAGCAGTTCTTC.